The 8 T cell receptor beta chains presented below share a single source sample, sequenced in a study of technical replicates of blood from several donors. Clones were sequenced by immunoSEQ multiplex PCR, and TCRdb holds only the in-frame ones, with some missing. The sample records around 97,000 clones, roughly 94% being singletons. The sample consisted of T cells isolated from PBMCs. The receptors shown here come from a human donor in good health.

The rearrangement joins TRBV5-1 to TRBJ1-3; D is unresolved. CDR3 length: 14 residues. Germline values: CDR1 SGHRS, CDR2 YFSETQ. Between the trimmed V and J ends, which lost 0 bases and 0 bases, there was a span of 4 bases. CDR3 DNA: TGCGCCAGCAGCTTGGACGGCTCTGGAAACACCATATATTTT. This encodes CASSLDGSGNTIYF. Based on the CDR3 plus reference TRBV5-1 and TRBJ1-3, the full variable domain is KAGVTQTPRYLIKTRGQQVTLSCSPISGHRSVSWYQQTPGQGLQFLFEYFSETQRNKGNFPGRFSGRQFSNSRSEMNVSTLELGDSALYLCASSLDGSGNTIYFGEGSWLTVV.

The chain uses TRBV5-6 and TRBJ2-1, with 11 bases fitting TRBD2. The CDR3 contains 15 residues. With V trimmed by 2 bases and J by 4 bases, 2 bases remained unmatched. CDR1 and CDR2 (germline): SGHDT, YYEEEE. This CDR3 reads CASSFTSGRYNEQFF. As DNA, the CDR3 is TGTGCCAGCAGCTTTACTAGCGGGAGATACAATGAGCAGTTCTTC.

This chain uses TRBV6-5 with TRBJ2-2; D is perhaps TRBD2 (5 bases). The CDR3 is 14 residues long. V lost 6 bases and J lost 5, with 13 bases in between. Germline CDR1 reads MNHEY; CDR2 reads SVGAGI. CDR3 amino acids: CASRDPSRTGELFF. The CDR3 DNA follows: TGTGCCAGCAGGGACCCTAGCAGAACCGGGGAGCTGTTTTTT.

The chain uses TRBV7-9 and TRBJ1-2; 7 bases align to TRBD1. Per the germline V gene, CDR1 is SEHNR and CDR2 is FQNEAQ (reference sequence). Losses at the gene ends were 4 bases for V and 5 bases for J; bases not matched to a gene: 4. The CDR3 loop spans 13 amino acids. As DNA, the CDR3 is TGTGCCAGCAGCTCTGACAGGGTATATGGCTACACCTTC. Amino acids: CASSSDRVYGYTF.

This chain connects TRBV2 to TRBJ1-5; weak D call: TRBD1 (5 bases). The CDR3 has 16 amino acids. The germline gives CDR1 SNHLY, CDR2 FYNNEI. Trimming shortened V by 6 bases and J by 2 bases, and 17 bases separated the two germline ends. This CDR3 is CASRRSSGLGNQPQHF. The CDR3 nucleotides read TGTGCCAGCAGAAGAAGCTCAGGGTTGGGCAATCAGCCCCAGCATTTT. Looking up the rest from reference TRBV2 and TRBJ1-5 gives the full variable domain: EPEVTQTPSHQVTQMGQEVILRCVPISNHLYFYWYRQILGQKVEFLVSFYNNEISEKSEIFDDQFSVERPDGSNFTLKIRSTKLEDSAMYFCASRRSSGLGNQPQHFGDGTRLSIL.

The genes are TRBV19 and TRBJ1-1; tentative D call: TRBD1 (6 bases). The CDR3 is 13 residues long. The germline CDR1 and CDR2 sequences are LNHDA and SQIVND (reference sequence). The ends were cut back, 7 bases at V and 5 bases at J, with 14 bases in the middle. The CDR3 here is CASTPGVGTEAFF. The CDR3 coding sequence is TGTGCCAGTACACCAGGGGTTGGGACTGAAGCTTTCTTT.

The chain links TRBV6-1 to TRBJ1-5; 8 bases are a match to TRBD1. CDR3 length equals 14 residues. CDR1 is MNHNS and CDR2 is SASEGT in the germline V gene. J was trimmed by 9 bases and V by 11 bases; bases with no gene match: 15. CDR3 region: CAGESGQGGGPQHF. For the CDR3, the DNA is TGTGCCGGCGAATCAGGACAGGGAGGAGGGCCCCAGCATTTT.

This sequence joins TRBV7-9 and TRBJ1-4; D remains ambiguous. This CDR3 is 18 amino acids long. CDR1 is SEHNR and CDR2 is FQNEAQ in the germline V gene (reference sequence). The V end lost 2 bases, the J end lost 8 bases, and 24 bases lay between the germline ends. CDR3 in DNA: TGTGCCAGCAGCTTATTTCGGGAATACGGGGAGTTAAGCGAAAAACTGTTTTTT. Translation: CASSLFREYGELSEKLFF.